The T cell receptor (beta chain) described here comes from a study of blood T cell repertoires in COVID-19. The wider study: PBMCs, B-cell-depleted T cells, or T cells were the source of the cDNA or gDNA that made up the material.

Germline lookup yields CDR1 MNHEY and CDR2 SVGEGT. The CDR3 loop spans 17 amino acids. The V gene lost 5 bases and the J gene lost 0 bases, with 17 bases spanning the gap. Seattle researchers signed up patients amid active infection and tracked them longitudinally. Method: immunoSEQ multiplex PCR; TCRdb's copy keeps in-frame clones and lacks some. The sample records 200,000 to 250,000 clones, 82% being singletons. This chain links TRBV6-2 or TRBV6-3 with TRBJ2-4, with D possibly TRBD2 on 6 matching bases. Sequencing input: peripheral blood. The sequence came from a woman older than 75 with COVID-19, enrolled during active disease. CDR3 protein: CASSLNPLASAKNIQYF. The CDR3 coding sequence is TGTGCCAGCAGTCTAAACCCACTAGCTTCAGCCAAAAACATTCAGTACTTC.